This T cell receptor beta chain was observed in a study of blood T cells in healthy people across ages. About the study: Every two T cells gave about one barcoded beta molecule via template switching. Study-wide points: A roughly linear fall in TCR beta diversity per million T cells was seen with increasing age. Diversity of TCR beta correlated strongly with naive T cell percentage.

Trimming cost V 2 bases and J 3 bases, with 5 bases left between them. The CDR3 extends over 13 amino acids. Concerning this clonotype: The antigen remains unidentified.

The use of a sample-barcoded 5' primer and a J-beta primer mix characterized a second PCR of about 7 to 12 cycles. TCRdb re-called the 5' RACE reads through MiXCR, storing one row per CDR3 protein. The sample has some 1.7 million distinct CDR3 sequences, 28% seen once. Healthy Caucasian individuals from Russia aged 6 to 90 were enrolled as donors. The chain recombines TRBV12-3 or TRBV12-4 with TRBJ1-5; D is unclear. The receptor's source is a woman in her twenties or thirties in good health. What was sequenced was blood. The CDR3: CASSLQVNQPQHF. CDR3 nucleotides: TGTGCCAGCAGTTTACAGGTCAATCAGCCCCAGCATTTT.